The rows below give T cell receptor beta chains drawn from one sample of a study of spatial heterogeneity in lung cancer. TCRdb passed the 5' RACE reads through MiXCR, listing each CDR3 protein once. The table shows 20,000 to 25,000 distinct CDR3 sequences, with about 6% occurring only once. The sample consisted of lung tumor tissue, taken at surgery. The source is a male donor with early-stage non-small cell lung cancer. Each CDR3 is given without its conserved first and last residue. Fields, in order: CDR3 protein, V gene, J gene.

CDR3: ASSLTRYEQY
V: TRBV28
J: TRBJ2-7

CDR3: ASSLFFAGAGLNTGELF
V: TRBV5-1
J: TRBJ2-2

CDR3: ASSLGGGGYEQY
V: TRBV7-9
J: TRBJ2-7

CDR3: ASSREYNQPQH
V: TRBV19
J: TRBJ1-5

CDR3: ANSLVAANTGELF
V: TRBV7-3
J: TRBJ2-2

CDR3: SADDQSGNQPQH
V: TRBV20-1
J: TRBJ1-5

CDR3: ASSLMAGSSYEQY
V: TRBV28
J: TRBJ2-7

CDR3: ASSVVGELSTDTQY
V: TRBV9
J: TRBJ2-3

CDR3: AISGGKETQY
V: TRBV10-3
J: TRBJ2-5

CDR3: ASSTHRGGYNEQF
V: TRBV19
J: TRBJ2-1

CDR3: ASSEKVFNQPQH
V: TRBV6-1
J: TRBJ1-5

CDR3: ASRYQSSPLH
V: TRBV6-5
J: TRBJ1-6

CDR3: SVERAALAGELF
V: TRBV29-1
J: TRBJ2-2

CDR3: ASSLDGQGGETQY
V: TRBV5-5
J: TRBJ2-5

CDR3: SARRMDIQY
V: TRBV20-1
J: TRBJ2-4

CDR3: ASSEGRGSYNEQF
V: TRBV6-2/TRBV6-3
J: TRBJ2-1

CDR3: ASRSDRGYGYT
V: TRBV12-3/TRBV12-4
J: TRBJ1-2

CDR3: ASSPPGSVSTDTQY
V: TRBV11-2
J: TRBJ2-3

CDR3: ASRRTANTEAF
V: TRBV7-9
J: TRBJ1-1

CDR3: ASSRDYLLDEQY
V: TRBV6-5
J: TRBJ2-7

CDR3: ASSLTAFYEQY
V: TRBV5-1
J: TRBJ2-7

CDR3: ASSSGTTGQETQY
V: TRBV5-1
J: TRBJ2-5

CDR3: SVQQGSGNSPLH
V: TRBV29-1
J: TRBJ1-6

CDR3: ASSGSGTDTQY
V: TRBV12-3/TRBV12-4
J: TRBJ2-3

CDR3: ASSLPGNQPQH
V: TRBV7-6
J: TRBJ1-5

CDR3: ASRRLRDRGDQPQH
V: TRBV19
J: TRBJ1-5

CDR3: ASSPRRLAGDTQY
V: TRBV14
J: TRBJ2-3

CDR3: ASSFEGVARDSFTYEQY
V: TRBV7-9
J: TRBJ2-7

CDR3: ASIGQGVRNSPLH
V: TRBV2
J: TRBJ1-6